The entry below gives a single T cell receptor (beta chain) sequence along with its context. The data stem from a study of blood T cell repertoires in COVID-19. Study as a whole: From the United States, Italy and Spain came samples of acute and convalescent COVID-19.

Per the original data handling: Estimated nucleated cell counts came from reference gene primer amplification. Sequencing used immunoSEQ multiplex PCR; TCRdb keeps in-frame clones, though not all of them. The V and J calls and clone size are taken from that table; D and trimming were inferred from the DNA. The sample has some 93,000 clones; 86% are singletons. The ends lost 4 bases at V and 7 bases at J; junction bases unmatched: 18. The CDR3 extends over 18 amino acids. The germline CDR1 and CDR2 sequences are SGHVS and FQNEAQ. The sequence derives from a man aged 55 to 69 with acute or convalescent COVID-19. The sequenced material came from peripheral blood. The chain employs TRBV7-8 and TRBJ2-1; 8 bases line up with TRBD2. CDR3: CASSWTSLSGSFQNEQFF. The CDR3 DNA reads TGTGCCAGCAGCTGGACTAGCTTGAGCGGGAGTTTCCAAAATGAGCAGTTCTTC.